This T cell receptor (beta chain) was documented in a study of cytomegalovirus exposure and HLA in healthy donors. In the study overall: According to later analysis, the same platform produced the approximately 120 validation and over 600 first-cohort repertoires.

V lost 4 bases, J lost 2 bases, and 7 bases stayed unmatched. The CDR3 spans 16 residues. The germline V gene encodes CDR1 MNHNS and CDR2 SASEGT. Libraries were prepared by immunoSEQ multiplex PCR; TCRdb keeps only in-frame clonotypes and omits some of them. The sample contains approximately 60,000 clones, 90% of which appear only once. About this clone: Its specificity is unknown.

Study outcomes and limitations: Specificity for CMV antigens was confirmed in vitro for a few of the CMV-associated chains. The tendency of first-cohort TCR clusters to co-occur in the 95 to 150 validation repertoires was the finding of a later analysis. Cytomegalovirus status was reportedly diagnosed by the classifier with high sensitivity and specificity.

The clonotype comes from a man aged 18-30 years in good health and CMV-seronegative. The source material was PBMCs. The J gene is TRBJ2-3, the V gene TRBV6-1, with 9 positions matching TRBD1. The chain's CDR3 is CASSAPTGGITDTQYF. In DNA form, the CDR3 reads TGTGCCAGCAGTGCGCCGACAGGGGGAATCACAGATACGCAGTATTTT.